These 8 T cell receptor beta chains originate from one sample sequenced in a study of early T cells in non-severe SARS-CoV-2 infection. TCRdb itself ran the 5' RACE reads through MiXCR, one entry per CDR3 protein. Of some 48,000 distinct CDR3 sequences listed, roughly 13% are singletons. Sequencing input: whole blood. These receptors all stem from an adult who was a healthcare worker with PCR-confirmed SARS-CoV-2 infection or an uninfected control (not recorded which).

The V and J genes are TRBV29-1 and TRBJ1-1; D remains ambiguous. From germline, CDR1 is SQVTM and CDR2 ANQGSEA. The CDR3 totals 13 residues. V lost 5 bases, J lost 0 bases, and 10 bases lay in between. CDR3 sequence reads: CSVRQTMNTEAFF. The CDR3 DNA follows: TGCAGCGTTCGGCAAACCATGAACACTGAAGCTTTCTTT.

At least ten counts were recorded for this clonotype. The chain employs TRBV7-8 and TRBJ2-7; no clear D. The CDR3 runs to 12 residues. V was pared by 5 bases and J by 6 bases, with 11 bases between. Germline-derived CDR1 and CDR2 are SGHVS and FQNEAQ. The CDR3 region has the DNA TGTGCCAGCAGCCCGGGCTTCGTCGAGCAGTACTTC. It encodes CASSPGFVEQYF.

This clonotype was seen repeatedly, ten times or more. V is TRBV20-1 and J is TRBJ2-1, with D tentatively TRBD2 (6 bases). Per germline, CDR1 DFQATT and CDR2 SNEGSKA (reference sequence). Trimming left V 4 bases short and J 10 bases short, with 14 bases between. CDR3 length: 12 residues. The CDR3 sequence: CSAIYGSGEQFF. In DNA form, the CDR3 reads TGCAGTGCTATTTACGGGAGTGGAGAGCAGTTCTTC.

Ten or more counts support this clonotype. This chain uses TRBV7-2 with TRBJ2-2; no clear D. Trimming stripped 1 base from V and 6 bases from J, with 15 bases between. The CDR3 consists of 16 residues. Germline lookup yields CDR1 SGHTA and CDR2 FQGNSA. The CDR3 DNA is TGTGCCAGCAGCTTAGTGTTCCTACATCAGGCCGGGGAGCTGTTTTTT. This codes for CASSLVFLHQAGELFF.

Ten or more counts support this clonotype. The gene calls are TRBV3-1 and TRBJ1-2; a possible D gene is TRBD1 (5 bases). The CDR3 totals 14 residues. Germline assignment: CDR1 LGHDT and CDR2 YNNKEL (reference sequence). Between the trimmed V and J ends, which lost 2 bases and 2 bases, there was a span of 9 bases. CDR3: CASSQRDPNYGYTF. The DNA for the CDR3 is TGTGCCAGCAGCCAAAGGGACCCGAACTATGGCTACACCTTC. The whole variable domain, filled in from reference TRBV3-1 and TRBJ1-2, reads DTAVSQTPKYLVTQMGNDKSIKCEQNLGHDTMYWYKQDSKKFLKIMFSYNNKELIINETVPNRFSPKSPDKAHLNLHINSLELGDSAVYFCASSQRDPNYGYTFGSGTRLTVV.

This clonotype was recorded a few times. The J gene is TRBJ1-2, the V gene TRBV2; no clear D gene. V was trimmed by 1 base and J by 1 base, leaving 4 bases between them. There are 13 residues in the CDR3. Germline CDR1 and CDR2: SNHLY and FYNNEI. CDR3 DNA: TGTGCCAGCAGTGAAGGAATTAACTATGGCTACACCTTC. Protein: CASSEGINYGYTF.

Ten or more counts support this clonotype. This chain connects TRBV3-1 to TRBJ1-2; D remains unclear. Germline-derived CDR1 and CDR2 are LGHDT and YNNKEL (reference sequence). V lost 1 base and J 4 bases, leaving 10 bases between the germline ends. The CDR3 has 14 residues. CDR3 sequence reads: CASSQGAGSYGYTF. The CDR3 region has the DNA TGTGCCAGCAGCCAAGGGGCAGGTTCCTATGGCTACACCTTC. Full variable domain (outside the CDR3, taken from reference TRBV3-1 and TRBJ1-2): DTAVSQTPKYLVTQMGNDKSIKCEQNLGHDTMYWYKQDSKKFLKIMFSYNNKELIINETVPNRFSPKSPDKAHLNLHINSLELGDSAVYFCASSQGAGSYGYTFGSGTRLTVV.

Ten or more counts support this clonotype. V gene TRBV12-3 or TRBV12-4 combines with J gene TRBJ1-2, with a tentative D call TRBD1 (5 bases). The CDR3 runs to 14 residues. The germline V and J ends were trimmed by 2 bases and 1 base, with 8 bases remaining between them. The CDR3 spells CASSLRGGNYGYTF. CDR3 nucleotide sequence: TGTGCCAGCAGTTTACGCGGGGGTAACTATGGCTACACCTTC.